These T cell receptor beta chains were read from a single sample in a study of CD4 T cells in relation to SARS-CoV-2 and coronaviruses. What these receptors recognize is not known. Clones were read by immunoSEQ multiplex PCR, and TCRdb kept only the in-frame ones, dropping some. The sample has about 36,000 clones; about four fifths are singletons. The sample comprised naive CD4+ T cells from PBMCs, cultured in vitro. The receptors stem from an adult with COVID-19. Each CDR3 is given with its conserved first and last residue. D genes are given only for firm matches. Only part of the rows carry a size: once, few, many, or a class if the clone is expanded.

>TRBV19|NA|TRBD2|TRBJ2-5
TGTGCCAGTAGTACGGGGACTAGCGGGAGCCAGAGCTGGGAGACCCAGTACTTC
CASSTGTSGSQSWETQYF
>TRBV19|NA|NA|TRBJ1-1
TGTGCCAGTAGTTCGTGGGGAATGAACACTGAAGCTTTCTTT
CASSSWGMNTEAFF
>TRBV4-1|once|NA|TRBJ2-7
TGCGCCAGCAGCCAAGTGGGCCATCCCACCTACGAGCAGTACTTC
CASSQVGHPTYEQYF
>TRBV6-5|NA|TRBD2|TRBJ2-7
TGTGCCAGCAGTTACTCGAGAGGGAGGGCCACCTACGAGCAGTACTTC
CASSYSRGRATYEQYF
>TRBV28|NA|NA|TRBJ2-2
TGTGCCAGCAGTTTAACATCGAACACCGGGGAGCTGTTTTTT
CASSLTSNTGELFF
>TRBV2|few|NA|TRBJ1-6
TGTGCCAGCAGTGAGGAGAGGAATTCACCCCTCCACTTT
CASSEERNSPLHF
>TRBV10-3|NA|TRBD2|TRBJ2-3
TGTGCCATCAGAGAAACTCTCAGACTAGCGGGAGTTTTGGATACGCAGTATTTT
CAIRETLRLAGVLDTQYF
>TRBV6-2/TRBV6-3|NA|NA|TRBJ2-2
TGTGCCAGCAGTAACTCACAGGGTCTGGGGGAGCTGTTTTTT
CASSNSQGLGELFF
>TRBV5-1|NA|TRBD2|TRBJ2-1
TGCGCCAGCAGCTGGACTAGCGGGAGAGGTGAGCAGTTCTTC
CASSWTSGRGEQFF
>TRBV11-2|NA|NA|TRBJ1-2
TGTGCCAGCAGCTTAGTTGACAATTTAGGCTACACCTTC
CASSLVDNLGYTF
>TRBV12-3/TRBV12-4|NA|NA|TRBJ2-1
TGTGCCAGCCAGACAAACAACAATGAGCAGTTCTTC
CASQTNNNEQFF
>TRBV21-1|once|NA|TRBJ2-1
TGTGCCAGCAGCAAAGACACGGGAGGGGGGTGGGATGAGCAGTTCTTC
CASSKDTGGGWDEQFF
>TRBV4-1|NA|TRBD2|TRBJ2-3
TGCGCCAGCAGCCGACTAGCGGTGACAGATACGCAGTATTTT
CASSRLAVTDTQYF
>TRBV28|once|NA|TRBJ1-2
TGTGCCATAAGACCCTCTAACTATGGCTACACCTTC
CAIRPSNYGYTF
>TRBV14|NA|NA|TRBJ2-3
TGTGCCAGCAGCAAATACAACAGGGAAACAGATACGCAGTATTTT
CASSKYNRETDTQYF
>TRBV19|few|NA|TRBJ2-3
TGTGCCAGTAGTCAGCCCTCCGCCGCAGATACGCAGTATTTT
CASSQPSAADTQYF
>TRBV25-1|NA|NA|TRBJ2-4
TGTGCCAGCAGTGACGGTCTCACTGGCTTGGCCAAAAACATTCAGTACTTC
CASSDGLTGLAKNIQYF
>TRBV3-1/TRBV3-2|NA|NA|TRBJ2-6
TGTGCCAGCAGCCAAGAGGGCCACTCTGGGGCCAACGTCCTGACTTTC
CASSQEGHSGANVLTF
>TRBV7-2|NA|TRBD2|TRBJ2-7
TGTGCCAGCAGCTTAGTAGCGGGAGGGCCCTACGAGCAGTACTTC
CASSLVAGGPYEQYF
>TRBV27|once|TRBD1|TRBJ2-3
TGTGCCAGCAGTCTGGTAGGGACAGGCACAGATACGCAGTATTTT
CASSLVGTGTDTQYF
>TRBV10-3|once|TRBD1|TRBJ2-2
TGTGCCATCAGTGACGCAGGGGGCCGGGGGACCACGAACACCGGGGAGCTGTTTTTT
CAISDAGGRGTTNTGELFF
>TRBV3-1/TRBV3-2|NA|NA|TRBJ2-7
TGTGCCAGCAGCCAACCAGGGACGTACGAGCAGTACTTC
CASSQPGTYEQYF
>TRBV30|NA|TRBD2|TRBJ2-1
TGTGCCTGGAGTCGTCTAGCGGGAGGGTACAATGAGCAGTTCTTC
CAWSRLAGGYNEQFF
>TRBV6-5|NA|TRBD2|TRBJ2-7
TGTGCCAGCAGAAGACTAGCGGGAGCCTACGAGCAGTACTTC
CASRRLAGAYEQYF
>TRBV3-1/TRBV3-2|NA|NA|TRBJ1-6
TGTGCCAGCAGCCAATTCGGGTCACCCCTCCACTTT
CASSQFGSPLHF
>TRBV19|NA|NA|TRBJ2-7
TGTGCCAGTAGGGAAGAAGAGTCAGCCTCCTACGAGCAGTACTTC
CASREEESASYEQYF
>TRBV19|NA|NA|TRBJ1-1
TGTGCCAGTAGTATAGGGGCAGGGAACACTGAAGCTTTCTTT
CASSIGAGNTEAFF
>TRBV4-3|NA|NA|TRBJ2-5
TGCGCCAGCAGCCAAGGAATGGCGGAGACCCAGTACTTC
CASSQGMAETQYF
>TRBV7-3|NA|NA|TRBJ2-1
TGTGCCAGCAGCTCTACAGGGAGCTCCTACAATGAGCAGTTCTTC
CASSSTGSSYNEQFF
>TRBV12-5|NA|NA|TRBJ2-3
TGTGCTAGTGGTTTGGGGACCGGGGATACGCAGTATTTT
CASGLGTGDTQYF
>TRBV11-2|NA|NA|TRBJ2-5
TGTGCCAGCAGCTTAGAGTTCTCTAGCGCTAAGACCCAGTACTTC
CASSLEFSSAKTQYF
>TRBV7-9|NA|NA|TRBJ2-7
TGTGCCAGCAGCTTATTCTCCGGCTCCTACGAGCAGTACTTC
CASSLFSGSYEQYF
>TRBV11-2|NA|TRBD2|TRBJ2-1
TGTGCCAGCACCACCCGTTCGCTAGCGGGAAATGAGCAGTTCTTC
CASTTRSLAGNEQFF
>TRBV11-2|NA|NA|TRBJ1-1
TGTGCCAGCAGCTTAGTCGTCCGGGCAGGGAGCACTGAAGCTTTCTTT
CASSLVVRAGSTEAFF
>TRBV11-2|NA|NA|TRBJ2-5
TGTGCCAGCAGCCCAGAGGGTGGATACCAGTACTTC
CASSPEGGYQYF
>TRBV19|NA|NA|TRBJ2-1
TGTGCCAGTAGTATAGTTGGGAATTCAGGGCAGTTCTTC
CASSIVGNSGQFF
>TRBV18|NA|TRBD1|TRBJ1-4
TGTGCCAGCTCACCTACAGGGGGGAATGAAAAACTGTTTTTT
CASSPTGGNEKLFF
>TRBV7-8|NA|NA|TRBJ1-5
TGTGCCAGCAGCTCCAAACAACGGGGCACGGGTCAGCCCCAGCATTTT
CASSSKQRGTGQPQHF
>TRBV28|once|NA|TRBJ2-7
TGTGCCTCCCAGGGGGGGGCGATGTACGAGCAGTACTTC
CASQGGAMYEQYF
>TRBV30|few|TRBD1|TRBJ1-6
TGTGCCGGGGACAGGGGGAATTCACCCCTCCACTTT
CAGDRGNSPLHF
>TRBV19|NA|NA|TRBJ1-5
TGTGCCAGTAGTATCCTCAATGCAGCAGGGTCCGGCCAGCCCCAGCATTTT
CASSILNAAGSGQPQHF
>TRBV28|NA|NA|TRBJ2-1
TGTGCCAGCATGGGAAATGAGCAGTTCTTC
CASMGNEQFF
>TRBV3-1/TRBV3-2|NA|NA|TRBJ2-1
TGTGCCAGCAGCCAATTTGGTGGCGCGGTCTACAATGAGCAGTTCTTC
CASSQFGGAVYNEQFF
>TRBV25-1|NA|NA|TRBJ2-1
TGTGCCAGCAAATCGGTAACCTACAATGAGCAGTTCTTC
CASKSVTYNEQFF